Following are 20 T cell receptor beta chains from one sample sequenced in a study of early T cells in non-severe SARS-CoV-2 infection. TCRdb passed the 5' RACE reads through MiXCR, listing each CDR3 protein once. The table lists approximately 70,000 distinct CDR3 sequences, approximately 12% of them singletons. Specimen: whole blood. Receptors originate from an adult who was a healthcare worker with PCR-confirmed SARS-CoV-2 infection or an uninfected control (not recorded which).

The chain uses TRBV30 and TRBJ1-5; 9 nucleotides match TRBD1. The V gene end was trimmed by 1 base and the J gene end by 3 bases; junction bases not matched to a gene: 4. The CDR3 covers 15 residues. Germline V CDR1 and CDR2: GTSNPN, SVGIG (reference sequence). In nucleotides, the CDR3 is TGTGCCTGGAGTGACAGGGGGCTGTTCAATCAGCCCCAGCATTTT. This sequence encodes CAWSDRGLFNQPQHF.

This chain uses TRBV27 with TRBJ1-6; the D is unclear. CDR1 MNHEY and CDR2 SMNVEV come from the germline V gene (reference sequence). The CDR3 runs 14 residues. With 2 bases removed from V and 7 bases from J, the gap between germline ends came to 9 bases. Here the CDR3 DNA reads TGTGCCAGCAGTTTAGAAGGGTGGAATTCACCCCTCCACTTT. This sequence encodes CASSLEGWNSPLHF.

Ten or more counts support this clonotype. V is TRBV13 and J is TRBJ2-3, with 9 bases identical to TRBD2. Germline V gene sequence: CDR1 PRHDT, CDR2 FYEKMQ (reference sequence). The J segment lost 5 bases and the V segment lost 5 bases, leaving 8 bases of the junction unmatched. The CDR3 loop spans 15 amino acids. CDR3 residues: CASSLAGWRGDTQYF. The CDR3, as DNA: TGTGCCAGCAGCCTAGCGGGGTGGCGTGGAGATACGCAGTATTTT.

The V gene is TRBV3-1, the J gene TRBJ2-7; possibly TRBD1 for D (6 bases). The V and J ends lost 5 bases and 7 bases respectively, with 27 bases between them. The CDR3 has 17 residues. Germline assignment: CDR1 LGHDT and CDR2 YNNKEL (reference sequence). In nucleotides, the CDR3 is TGTGCCAGCAGCGGGAAATCTACAGGGAAGTACAAGGGTGAGCAGTACTTC. It yields the protein CASSGKSTGKYKGEQYF.

This clonotype was seen at least ten times. The chain carries TRBV7-9 and TRBJ2-5; 10 bases agree with TRBD2. The J segment lost 6 bases and the V segment lost 2 bases, leaving 3 bases of the junction unmatched. This CDR3 has 14 amino acids. CDR1 SEHNR and CDR2 FQNEAQ come from the germline V gene (reference sequence). CDR3 DNA sequence: TGTGCCAGCAGCTTATCTAGCGGGGGACAGACCCAGTACTTC. Encoded protein: CASSLSSGGQTQYF.

In its sample, this clonotype was seen many times. The V gene is TRBV29-1, the J gene TRBJ2-5, with D hard to call. Trimming removed 2 bases from V and 1 base from J, with 11 bases in between. Germline CDR1 is SQVTM and CDR2 is ANQGSEA. This CDR3 has 14 amino acids. CDR3 amino acids: CSVEPPGSQETQYF. The DNA of the CDR3 is TGCAGCGTTGAACCCCCGGGTTCCCAAGAGACCCAGTACTTC.

The CDR3: CASLKARDTQYF. For the CDR3, the DNA is TGTGCCAGCCTTAAGGCCCGGGATACGCAGTATTTT. V is TRBV13 and J is TRBJ2-3; D call uncertain. Trimming shortened V by 8 bases and J by 6 bases, and 12 bases separated the two germline ends. This CDR3 is built from 12 residues. Germline values: CDR1 PRHDT, CDR2 FYEKMQ (reference sequence).

The gene calls are TRBV29-1 and TRBJ2-1; possible D gene TRBD2, 5 bases. V was cut by 4 bases and J by 14 bases, with 12 bases left in between. The CDR3 spans 10 residues. CDR1 is SQVTM and CDR2 is ANQGSEA in the germline V gene. The chain's CDR3 is CSVVGGHEFF. CDR3 coding DNA: TGCAGCGTTGTTGGAGGTCATGAGTTCTTC.

This clonotype occurred many times. The rearrangement links TRBV18 to TRBJ1-2; TRBD1 is a possible D gene (5 bases). Germline V gene sequence: CDR1 KGHSH, CDR2 LQKENI. The CDR3 is made up of 17 amino acids. Deletions cut 3 bases from V and 7 bases from J, with 24 bases between. The CDR3 region has the DNA TGTGCCAGCTCACCGCAGGAGTCCGGCAGAGGGGAGGTTGGCTACACCTTC. Protein: CASSPQESGRGEVGYTF. Using reference TRBV18 and TRBJ1-2 for the parts outside the CDR3, the full variable domain is NAGVMQNPRHLVRRRGQEARLRCSPMKGHSHVYWYRQLPEEGLKFMVYLQKENIIDESGMPKERFSAEFPKEGPSILRIQQVVRGDSAAYFCASSPQESGRGEVGYTFGSGTRLTVV.

There are a few counts of this clonotype. The rearrangement joins TRBV29-1 to TRBJ1-1; 7 bases line up with TRBD1. V shed 6 bases and J 7 bases; nucleotides not matched to a gene: 8. Germline assignment: CDR1 SQVTM and CDR2 ANQGSEA. This CDR3 has 12 amino acids. In DNA form, the CDR3 reads TGCAGCGTCGGGGGACAGCGGGGTGAAGCTTTCTTT. Translating it yields CSVGGQRGEAFF.

There are a few counts of this clonotype. The CDR3 is CASGPGTPPYEQYF. The CDR3 coding sequence is TGTGCTAGTGGCCCCGGGACCCCACCCTACGAGCAGTACTTC. This chain connects TRBV12-5 to TRBJ2-7, with D perhaps assigned TRBD1 or TRBD2 (5 bases each). CDR1 LGHNT and CDR2 FRNRAP come from the germline V gene. This CDR3 spans 14 amino acids. Trimming pared 6 bases from V and 2 bases from J, leaving 14 bases between.

This clonotype was observed at least ten times. The CDR3 loop reads CASSVGTGEGYTF. DNA for the CDR3: TGTGCCAGCAGTGTAGGAACGGGGGAGGGCTACACCTTC. The J gene is TRBJ1-2, the V gene TRBV25-1; a possible D gene is TRBD1 (5 bases). Germline-derived CDR1 and CDR2 are MGHDK and SYGVNS. Between the trimmed V and J ends, which lost 4 bases and 8 bases, there was a span of 14 bases. The CDR3 extends over 13 amino acids.

This clonotype appeared a few times. The rearrangement links TRBV7-2 to TRBJ2-3; TRBD2 aligns across 16 bases. CDR3 size: 20 residues. Per germline, CDR1 SGHTA and CDR2 FQGNSA. The V gene end was trimmed by 5 bases and the J gene end by 1 base; junction bases not matched to a gene: 12. The CDR3 nucleotides read TGTGCCAGCAGCGAATCCGGGACTAGCGGGAGGGTCTTTGGCACAGATACGCAGTATTTT. Amino acids: CASSESGTSGRVFGTDTQYF.

The genes are TRBV12-5 and TRBJ2-3; 8 nucleotides agree with TRBD2. CDR3 length: 18 residues. With V trimmed by 2 bases and J by 5 bases, 15 bases remained unmatched. CDR1 LGHNT and CDR2 FRNRAP come from the germline V gene. CDR3 DNA: TGTGCTAGTGGTTTGACCCCTGACGGTAGCGGGACGGGAGATACGCAGTATTTT. It codes for CASGLTPDGSGTGDTQYF.

This clonotype appeared a few times. This chain connects TRBV3-1 to TRBJ2-3; a weak D match, TRBD2 (5 bases). The ends were cut back, 0 bases at V and 6 bases at J, with 13 bases in the middle. The V gene's germline CDR1 is LGHDT and CDR2 YNNKEL (reference sequence). The CDR3 totals 15 residues. The chain's CDR3 is CASSQDRAGLDTQYF. DNA of the CDR3: TGTGCCAGCAGCCAAGATCGGGCGGGTCTCGATACGCAGTATTTT.

This clonotype was observed a handful of times. This rearrangement joins TRBV9 to TRBJ1-5; 9 bases are shared with TRBD1. The CDR3 is 16 amino acids. Germline CDR1 reads SGDLS; CDR2 reads YYNGEE. The junction had 11 bases not matched to a gene; V was cut back by 3 bases and J by 7 bases. This chain's CDR3 is CASSASTGGPGQPQHF. DNA of the CDR3: TGTGCCAGCAGCGCCTCCACAGGGGGCCCTGGACAGCCCCAGCATTTT. The full variable domain, its missing parts supplied by reference TRBV9 and TRBJ1-5, is DSGVTQTPKHLITATGQRVTLRCSPRSGDLSVYWYQQSLDQGLQFLIQYYNGEERAKGNILERFSAQQFPDLHSELNLSSLELGDSALYFCASSASTGGPGQPQHFGDGTRLSIL.

The chain uses TRBV10-1 and TRBJ2-7; tentative D call: TRBD1 (7 bases). Deletions cut 6 bases from V and 3 bases from J, with 24 bases between. Germline lookup yields CDR1 WNHNN and CDR2 SYGVQD (reference sequence). The CDR3 contains 17 residues. CDR3 sequence reads: CASSAGTRGLEGYEQYF. In DNA form, the CDR3 reads TGCGCCAGCAGCGCCGGGACGAGGGGGCTGGAGGGCTACGAGCAGTACTTC.

This clonotype was counted ten times or more. The chain joins TRBV12-3 or TRBV12-4 to TRBJ2-3; D is perhaps TRBD2 (6 bases). The length of the CDR3 is 17 residues. V gave up 4 bases and J gave up 2 bases, with 19 bases separating them. Here the CDR3 reads CASSSSLAGPYTDTQYF. The CDR3 bases are TGTGCCAGCAGTTCCTCACTTGCGGGACCGTACACAGATACGCAGTATTTT.

This clonotype was seen a few times. The rearrangement links TRBV9 to TRBJ1-2; D possibly corresponds to TRBD1 (5 bases). Germline CDR1 reads SGDLS; CDR2 reads YYNGEE. CDR3 length: 14 amino acids. V was cut by 4 bases and J by 3 bases, with 13 bases left in between. The CDR3 spells CASSSGDFDYGYTF. The DNA of the CDR3 is TGTGCCAGCAGCTCGGGGGACTTCGACTATGGCTACACCTTC.

This rearrangement joins TRBV10-1 to TRBJ1-6, with 8 bases lining up with TRBD1. Germline values: CDR1 WNHNN, CDR2 SYGVQD (reference sequence). The CDR3 sequence is 15 residues long. V lost 0 bases to trimming and J lost 7 bases; unmatched junction nucleotides: 2. CDR3 protein: CASSESRTGNSPLHF. CDR3 nucleotide sequence: TGCGCCAGCAGTGAGTCTAGGACAGGGAATTCACCCCTCCACTTT.